These 10 T cell receptor beta chains share one sample of origin, sequenced in a study of T cells after somatic rescue of genetic block (dated by TCRdb to 2019 to 2021). Library preparation was by the immunoSEQ multiplex PCR assay. Held by TCRdb, this immuneACCESS table contains in-frame sequences only and omits some clones. Under half of the omission traces to an unresolved V gene where checked; the cause of the rest is unknown. The sample has about 67,000 clones on record, approximately 90% of them singletons. The ten largest clones add up to around 3% of the sample. The sample comprised peripheral blood mononuclear cells (PBMCs). Every receptor here comes from a man between 40 and 49 years old.

The V gene is TRBV6-5, the J gene TRBJ1-1; TRBD1 agrees at 7 bases. Germline CDR1 MNHEY, CDR2 SVGAGI. The CDR3 is 15 residues long. J gave up 1 base and V 0 bases, and 2 bases lay outside the gene matches. CDR3 sequence (DNA): TGTGCCAGCAGTTACTCGACAGGGAGGAACACTGAAGCTTTCTTT. This encodes CASSYSTGRNTEAFF.

This CDR3 reads CASSQAQAGQGTGANEKLFF. The CDR3 DNA reads TGCGCCAGCAGCCAGGCCCAAGCGGGACAGGGGACGGGAGCTAATGAAAAACTGTTTTTT. The V gene is TRBV4-1, the J gene TRBJ1-4; 10 nucleotides line up with TRBD1. This CDR3 comprises 20 residues. Germline CDR1 is MGHRA and CDR2 is YSYEKL. The J segment lost 3 bases and the V segment lost 3 bases, leaving 16 bases of the junction unmatched.

The chain employs TRBV6-4 and TRBJ2-3, with 8 nucleotides matching TRBD1. The CDR3 totals 16 residues. With 0 bases clipped from V and 5 bases from J, the junction kept 7 bases outside the gene matches. The germline gives CDR1 MRHNA, CDR2 SNTAGT. As DNA, the CDR3 is TGTGCCAGCAGTGACTCTGCAGGGGGCGCGTTAGATACGCAGTATTTT. Residues: CASSDSAGGALDTQYF.

The CDR3 region is CASKLAGSTDTQYF. The DNA for the CDR3 is TGTGCCAGCAAACTAGCGGGAAGCACAGATACGCAGTATTTT. The chain is built from TRBV6-1 and TRBJ2-3, with TRBD2 identical over 10 bases. Germline V CDR1 and CDR2: MNHNS, SASEGT. CDR3 length equals 14 residues. V trimming: 7 bases; J trimming: 0 bases; junction bases outside the gene matches: 1.

The rearrangement uses TRBV9 and TRBJ2-7; 9 nucleotides match TRBD1. Germline trimming cut 2 bases from V and 3 bases from J; bases unmatched to any gene: 6. Germline CDR1 reads SGDLS; CDR2 reads YYNGEE. This CDR3 is 15 amino acids long. The CDR3 DNA reads TGTGCCAGCAGCGTGCTTCCGACAGGGGGCTACGAGCAGTACTTC. It translates to CASSVLPTGGYEQYF. Based on the CDR3 plus reference TRBV9 and TRBJ2-7, the full variable domain is DSGVTQTPKHLITATGQRVTLRCSPRSGDLSVYWYQQSLDQGLQFLIQYYNGEERAKGNILERFSAQQFPDLHSELNLSSLELGDSALYFCASSVLPTGGYEQYFGPGTRLTVT.

The V gene is TRBV7-2, the J gene TRBJ2-3, with D hard to call. Germline V gives CDR1 SGHTA, CDR2 FQGNSA. This CDR3 is 14 amino acids long. The V end lost 1 base, the J end lost 2 bases, and 7 bases lay between the germline ends. The CDR3 protein is CASSLGAPTDTQYF. CDR3 nucleotide sequence: TGTGCCAGCAGCTTAGGGGCCCCCACAGATACGCAGTATTTT.

The gene calls are TRBV14 and TRBJ2-7, with D possibly matching TRBD1 (6 bases). From germline, CDR1 is SGHDN and CDR2 FVKESK. This CDR3 is 14 amino acids long. V lost 1 base, J lost 4 bases, and 11 bases lay in between. CDR3 region: CASSQVRGNYEQYF. The DNA for the CDR3 is TGTGCCAGCAGCCAAGTCAGGGGCAATTACGAGCAGTACTTC.

The chain joins TRBV7-9 to TRBJ1-6; no clear D gene. The length of the CDR3 is 16 residues. Germline lookup yields CDR1 SEHNR and CDR2 FQNEAQ (reference sequence). Trimming removed 4 bases at V and 7 bases at J, with 17 bases between. CDR3 amino acids: CASSSVSWGVNSPLHF. The CDR3 DNA sequence: TGTGCCAGCAGCTCCGTGAGCTGGGGTGTGAATTCACCCCTCCACTTT. Complete variable domain (other parts from reference TRBV7-9 and TRBJ1-6): DTGVSQNPRHKITKRGQNVTFRCDPISEHNRLYWYRQTLGQGPEFLTYFQNEAQLEKSRLLSDRFSAERPKGSFSTLEIQRTEQGDSAMYLCASSSVSWGVNSPLHFGNGTRLTVT.

The rearrangement links TRBV6-1 to TRBJ2-7, with D possibly called TRBD1 or TRBD2 (5 bases each). Trimming removed 6 bases at V and 1 base at J, with 13 bases between. Per the germline V gene, CDR1 is MNHNS and CDR2 is SASEGT. The CDR3 is 14 residues long. Here the CDR3 DNA reads TGTGCCAGCAGCACGGGACGGAGTTCCTACGAGCAGTACTTC. It translates to CASSTGRSSYEQYF.

The chain employs TRBV7-9 and TRBJ2-5; D might be TRBD2 (5 bases). This CDR3 comprises 15 residues. Germline V lookup: CDR1 SEHNR, CDR2 FQNEAQ (reference sequence). Trimming shortened V by 4 bases and J by 7 bases, and 19 bases separated the two germline ends. The CDR3 reads CASSSTSSRGGTQYF. In DNA form, the CDR3 reads TGTGCCAGCAGCTCAACCTCTTCTCGCGGAGGGACCCAGTACTTC.